Given below is one T cell receptor (beta chain) in context. Other DNA sequences within the sample encode an identical CDR3. This sample is part of a study of T cell changes during pregnancy in multiple sclerosis. The germline V gene has CDR1 SGHTA and CDR2 FQGNSA. V was clipped by 1 base and J by 6 bases, with 5 bases between them. This CDR3 spans 12 amino acids. Assay used: immunoSEQ multiplex PCR; TCRdb lists only in-frame clones, some missing. The data show about 33,000 clones, about 91% seen once. The sample consisted of CD4+ T cells from peripheral blood mononuclear cells, taken in the third trimester of pregnancy. The receptor was isolated from a female donor in good health, enrolled as a control in a pregnancy study. The chain employs TRBV7-2 and TRBJ2-3; no firm D call. CDR3 sequence reads: CASSLDSDTQYF. Here the CDR3 DNA reads TGTGCCAGCAGCTTAGATTCTGATACGCAGTATTTT. The full variable domain, completed using reference TRBV7-2 and TRBJ2-3, is GAGVSQSPSNKVTEKGKDVELRCDPISGHTALYWYRQSLGQGLEFLIYFQGNSAPDKSGLPSDRFSAERTGGSVSTLTIQRTQQEDSAVYLCASSLDSDTQYFGPGTRLTVL.